The next 8 T cell receptor beta chains were all read from a single sample in a study of blood T cells in healthy people across ages (dated by TCRdb to about 2015). Library preparation employed 5' RACE. The run used an Illumina HiSeq 2500. The second PCR ran for roughly 6 to 11 cycles and used a J-beta primer mix along with a sample-barcoded 5' primer. TCRdb ran its own pipeline on the public reads, namely fastp trimming at Q25 and MiXCR clone calling, and kept in-frame beta chains. Identical CDR3 protein sequences are pooled into one entry, listed with their most common genes and DNA. A total of about 900,000 distinct CDR3 sequences appear in this sample, roughly 52% of them only once. Clones ranked in the top ten supply 13% of the sample. Specimen: blood. The receptors were gathered from a man in his thirties or forties in good health.

This clonotype occurred many times. The gene calls are TRBV4-1 and TRBJ2-5; 16 nucleotides match TRBD2. Germline assignment: CDR1 MGHRA and CDR2 YSYEKL. The J segment lost 4 bases and the V segment lost 0 bases, leaving 5 bases of the junction unmatched. CDR3 length: 18 residues. DNA of the CDR3: TGCGCCAGCAGCCAAGATGGGACTAGCGGGGGGGCACGAGAGACCCAGTACTTC. Encoded protein: CASSQDGTSGGARETQYF.

The chain is built from TRBV20-1 and TRBJ2-7; D is uncertain. Trimming stripped 6 bases from V and 2 bases from J, with 17 bases between. The CDR3 has 14 residues. The germline V gene has CDR1 DFQATT and CDR2 SNEGSKA (reference sequence). The CDR3 region is CSAIGVSSTYEQYF. CDR3 sequence (DNA): TGCAGTGCGATCGGTGTCTCCTCCACCTACGAGCAGTACTTC.

This chain connects TRBV6-2 or TRBV6-3 to TRBJ2-2; D call uncertain. V shed 3 bases and J shed 6 bases, with 5 bases lying between them. Germline assignment: CDR1 MNHEY and CDR2 SVGEGT. The length of the CDR3 is 12 residues. CDR3 region: CASSYYPGELFF. For the CDR3, the DNA is TGTGCCAGCAGTTATTATCCCGGGGAGCTGTTTTTT.

To note about this clonotype: A junction end diverges from the germline sequence, so it may reflect a read error. The chain carries TRBV20-1 and TRBJ2-4; a weak D match, TRBD1 (6 bases). The CDR3 has 16 amino acids. Germline loops: CDR1 DFQATT, CDR2 SNEGSKA (reference sequence). The CDR3 nucleotides read TGCAGTGCTAGAGAGCAGGGGTCGGAAGCCAAAGACATTCAGTACTTC. Amino acids: CSAREQGSEAKDIQYF.

This clonotype showed up just a few times. J is TRBJ2-5 and V is TRBV15; no definite D call. CDR3 length: 15 amino acids. Germline V lookup: CDR1 LNHNV, CDR2 YYDKDF (reference sequence). Trimming removed 0 bases from V and 4 bases from J, with 12 bases in between. CDR3 region: CATSRDINGGETQYF. CDR3 coding DNA: TGTGCCACCAGCAGAGATATTAACGGTGGAGAGACCCAGTACTTC.

The chain uses TRBV20-1 and TRBJ1-1; D may be TRBD1 (6 bases). This CDR3 comprises 13 residues. Germline CDR1 DFQATT, CDR2 SNEGSKA (reference sequence). V was shortened by 2 bases and J by 1 base, with 8 bases between the two germline ends. CDR3 in amino acids: CSARQQGNTEAFF. Written as DNA, the CDR3 is TGCAGTGCTAGACAACAGGGGAACACTGAAGCTTTCTTT.

This chain links TRBV20-1 with TRBJ1-2; no clear D gene. V lost 0 bases and J lost 3, with 8 bases in between. There are 13 residues in the CDR3. Germline-derived CDR1 and CDR2 are DFQATT and SNEGSKA (reference sequence). The CDR3, as DNA: TGCAGTGCTAGAGATGGCACCCACTATGGCTACACCTTC. Translation: CSARDGTHYGYTF.

The chain recombines TRBV6-5 with TRBJ1-1; the D gene is possibly TRBD1 (5 bases). The CDR3 runs to 13 residues. With 8 bases removed from V and 0 bases from J, the gap between germline ends came to 10 bases. The V gene's germline CDR1 is MNHEY and CDR2 SVGAGI. This CDR3 reads CASRGALNTEAFF. Written as DNA, the CDR3 is TGTGCCAGCCGAGGGGCGTTGAACACTGAAGCTTTCTTT.